This T cell receptor beta chain was sequenced for a study of post-analysis software for immune sequencing data. Study-wide findings and caveats: Significantly lower normalized Chao1 diversity was found in patients with multiple sclerosis relative to controls. Higher frequency in patients than in controls was seen for about 5 TRBV segments, with TRBV5-6, TRBV5-1 and TRBV20-1 among them.

Unique-molecular-identifier-tagged TCR beta cDNA libraries were used. Starting from approximately 0.95 to 9.8 million T cells, the study yielded 450,000 to 500,000 cDNA molecules. Via MiXCR, TCRdb re-called the PCR reads, giving one row per CDR3 protein. The sample consists of over 700,000 distinct CDR3 sequences, 25% to 30% of them appearing once. About this clonotype itself: Its specificity is unknown.

The CDR3 is made up of 17 amino acids. The germline CDR1 and CDR2 sequences are DFQATT and SNEGSKA (reference sequence). V was clipped by 5 bases and J by 0 bases, with 20 bases between them. The chain couples TRBV20-1 to TRBJ2-4, with a tentative D call TRBD2 (5 bases). Material: blood. This sequence was found in a girl aged 5 to 17 with multiple sclerosis. CDR3 loop: CSAGTSGPPIAKNIQYF. CDR3 in DNA: TGCAGTGCTGGAACGAGCGGACCGCCTATAGCCAAAAACATTCAGTACTTC.